The 22 T cell receptor beta chains below were found in one sample sequenced in a study of T-cell reconstitution after alpha-beta-depleted transplantation in children. Library preparation (for TCRbeta) was performed with unique molecular identifiers. In TCRdb, the PCR reads were re-called with MiXCR into one record per CDR3 protein. The sample shows 670,000 or so distinct CDR3 sequences, less than 15% of them seen only once. The specimen comprised PBMCs, sampled before TCRalphabeta/CD19-depleted stem cell transplant. These receptors were obtained from a girl aged 2-10 years with congenital amegakaryocytic thrombocytopenia, due to receive a stem cell transplant.

This clonotype was detected only a few times. The rearrangement links TRBV11-1 to TRBJ2-3, with D tentatively TRBD1 or TRBD2 (5 bases each). CDR1 and CDR2 from the germline V gene are SGHAT and FQDESV (reference sequence). CDR3 size: 18 residues. With 3 bases removed from V and 7 bases from J, the gap between germline ends came to 26 bases. This chain's CDR3 is CASSFERGRQETAYTQYF. In DNA form, the CDR3 reads TGTGCCAGCAGCTTCGAACGGGGCCGCCAGGAAACCGCCTATACGCAGTATTTT. The complete variable domain, with remaining parts taken from reference TRBV11-1 and TRBJ2-3, reads EAEVAQSPRYKITEKSQAVAFWCDPISGHATLYWYRQILGQGPELLVQFQDESVVDDSQLPKDRFSAERLKGVDSTLKIQPAELGDSAMYLCASSFERGRQETAYTQYFGPGTRLTVL.

A remark on this clonotype: This may be a read error, as it is one base from a much larger clone. The gene calls are TRBV6-2 or TRBV6-3 and TRBJ2-1, with unresolved D. The length of the CDR3 is 14 residues. Per the germline V gene, CDR1 is MNHEY and CDR2 is SVGEGT. V was trimmed by 5 bases and J by 5 bases, leaving 13 bases between them. The CDR3 DNA follows: TGTGCCAGCAGTCCTGTCTCTATCAACAATGAGCAGTTCTTC. Translating it yields CASSPVSINNEQFF.

This clonotype was counted at least ten times. The V call is TRBV12-3 or TRBV12-4, the J call TRBJ1-5; D may be TRBD1 (6 bases). There are 13 residues in the CDR3. The ends were cut back, 6 bases at V and 5 bases at J, with 11 bases in the middle. The CDR3 reads CASSDYRDQPQHF. The CDR3 DNA follows: TGTGCCAGCAGCGACTACAGGGATCAGCCCCAGCATTTT.

Ten or more counts support this clonotype. This chain joins TRBV7-2 and TRBJ2-7, with D unresolved. Deletions cut 5 bases from V and 2 bases from J, with 4 bases between. Germline V lookup: CDR1 SGHTA, CDR2 FQGNSA. The CDR3 has 11 residues. CDR3 region: CASSETYEQYF. Here the CDR3 DNA reads TGTGCCAGCAGCGAGACCTACGAGCAGTACTTC.

This clonotype was counted between two and nine times. The genes are TRBV12-3 or TRBV12-4 and TRBJ2-7; 8 positions match TRBD2. J gave up 2 bases and V 3 bases, and 3 bases lay outside the gene matches. CDR3 size: 14 residues. The CDR3: CASSLGTSTYEQYF. In nucleotides, the CDR3 is TGTGCCAGCAGTTTGGGGACTAGTACCTACGAGCAGTACTTC.

This clonotype was detected a few times. This chain links TRBV9 with TRBJ2-3, with unresolved D. Germline V gene lookup returns CDR1 SGDLS and CDR2 YYNGEE. V gave up 0 bases and J gave up 2 bases, with 19 bases separating them. The CDR3 runs to 18 residues. CDR3 residues: CASSVDFGRLGLTDTQYF. DNA for the CDR3: TGTGCCAGCAGCGTAGACTTCGGACGCCTAGGCCTCACAGATACGCAGTATTTT.

The chain is built from TRBV18 and TRBJ2-1; 7 nucleotides match TRBD2. Germline assignment: CDR1 KGHSH and CDR2 LQKENI. CDR3 length equals 16 residues. The J segment lost 8 bases and the V segment lost 3 bases, leaving 13 bases of the junction unmatched. CDR3 amino acids: CASSPRQLATSDEQFF. For the CDR3, the DNA is TGTGCCAGCTCACCGAGGCAACTAGCGACGAGCGATGAGCAGTTCTTC.

The chain links TRBV6-5 to TRBJ1-2; D not certain. The ends were cut back, 5 bases at V and 5 bases at J, with 15 bases in the middle. Germline lookup yields CDR1 MNHEY and CDR2 SVGAGI. This CDR3 has 14 residues. This CDR3 reads CASSPRAATYGYTF. The CDR3 DNA reads as TGTGCCAGCAGTCCTCGGGCAGCCACATATGGCTACACCTTC.

Concerning this clonotype: A much larger clonotype is one base distant, so this may be a read error. The chain joins TRBV9 to TRBJ2-3; possible D gene TRBD2, 7 bases. CDR1 SGDLS and CDR2 YYNGEE come from the germline V gene. Trimming pared 3 bases from V and 5 bases from J, leaving 22 bases between. CDR3 length: 17 amino acids. The CDR3 DNA is TGTGCCAGCAGCGCCCGTGGGGGGGCGGCTGGGAGAGATACGCAGTATTTT. It yields the protein CASSARGGAAGRDTQYF. Based on the CDR3 plus reference TRBV9 and TRBJ2-3, the full variable domain is DSGVTQTPKHLITATGQRVTLRCSPRSGDLSVYWYQQSLDQGLQFLIQYYNGEERAKGNILERFSAQQFPDLHSELNLSSLELGDSALYFCASSARGGAAGRDTQYFGPGTRLTVL.

V and J are TRBV7-9 and TRBJ2-7; D uncertain. The CDR3 spans 12 residues. Germline CDR1 is SEHNR and CDR2 is FQNEAQ (reference sequence). V was clipped by 4 bases and J by 9 bases, with 13 bases between them. The CDR3, as DNA: TGTGCCAGCAGCTCTCATAGTTCGGGGCAGTACTTC. It encodes CASSSHSSGQYF.

The table lists this clonotype with a few counts. CDR3 DNA: TGTGCCAGCAGTTTGAGAAGGGAGAATTCACCCCTCCACTTT. The encoded protein is CASSLRRENSPLHF. This chain links TRBV12-3 or TRBV12-4 with TRBJ1-6; D gene unclear. The germline V and J ends were trimmed by 3 bases and 7 bases, with 10 bases remaining between them. This CDR3 region has 14 residues.

This clonotype was picked up a small number of times. The CDR3 sequence is CSAGLGRNEQYF. For the CDR3, the DNA is TGCAGCGCCGGATTGGGGAGGAACGAGCAGTACTTC. The J gene is TRBJ2-7, the V gene TRBV29-1, with D perhaps TRBD2 (6 bases). Per germline, CDR1 SQVTM and CDR2 ANQGSEA. The CDR3 totals 12 residues. Trimming cost V 7 bases and J 5 bases, with 15 bases left between them.

In this sample, this clonotype turned up many times. The V and J genes are TRBV20-1 and TRBJ2-1; no firm D call. V was shortened by 2 bases and J by 3 bases, with 14 bases between the two germline ends. The V gene's germline CDR1 is DFQATT and CDR2 SNEGSKA (reference sequence). CDR3 length equals 15 residues. CDR3 in DNA: TGCAGTGCTAGATCCTTGGGTGGGTTCTACAATGAGCAGTTCTTC. Residues: CSARSLGGFYNEQFF.

The table lists this clonotype with a few counts. The chain employs TRBV5-6 and TRBJ2-5; D remains unclear. CDR1 and CDR2 from the germline V gene are SGHDT and YYEEEE. The CDR3 covers 15 residues. Trimming shortened V by 0 bases and J by 2 bases, and 11 bases separated the two germline ends. For the CDR3, the DNA is TGTGCCAGCAGCTTGGACCCAACCATGCAAGAGACCCAGTACTTC. Protein: CASSLDPTMQETQYF.

For this clonotype: One junction end disagrees with the germline gene, perhaps due to a read error. The chain links TRBV12-3 or TRBV12-4 to TRBJ1-2; D is possibly TRBD1 (5 bases). This CDR3 contains 14 residues. CDR3 residues: CASSFMGGFDGDTF. The CDR3 DNA is TGTGCCAGCAGTTTCATGGGGGGATTTGATGGCGACACCTTC.

This clonotype has ten or more counts. The chain joins TRBV29-1 to TRBJ2-1; 11 bases line up with TRBD2. Germline CDR1 reads SQVTM; CDR2 reads ANQGSEA. J was trimmed by 2 bases and V by 6 bases; bases with no gene match: 3. The CDR3 contains 14 residues. CDR3 residues: CSVEGLAAYNEQFF. CDR3 in DNA: TGCAGCGTCGAGGGACTAGCGGCCTACAATGAGCAGTTCTTC.

The chain links TRBV20-1 to TRBJ2-7; weak D call: TRBD2 (6 bases). The CDR3 runs 15 residues. V was clipped by 3 bases and J by 0 bases, with 15 bases between them. The germline CDR1 and CDR2 sequences are DFQATT and SNEGSKA (reference sequence). The CDR3 DNA reads TGCAGTGCTAGGGATATTCTAGCGAGCTCCTACGAGCAGTACTTC. Protein product: CSARDILASSYEQYF.

The chain combines TRBV28 with TRBJ1-5; D unclear. Germline assignment: CDR1 MDHEN and CDR2 SYDVKM. Trimming shortened V by 6 bases and J by 3 bases, and 12 bases separated the two germline ends. The CDR3 is 14 residues long. CDR3 DNA sequence: TGTGCCAGCAGCCCCTACGGCCACAATCAGCCCCAGCATTTT. The encoded protein is CASSPYGHNQPQHF.

Ten or more counts support this clonotype. The chain is built from TRBV14 and TRBJ2-7, with TRBD2 matching over 8 bases. Losses at the gene ends were 3 bases for V and 2 bases for J; bases not matched to a gene: 6. The CDR3 is made up of 15 amino acids. CDR1 is SGHDN and CDR2 is FVKESK in the germline V gene. The CDR3 sequence: CASSHLAGFTYEQYF. Written as DNA, the CDR3 is TGTGCCAGCAGCCACTTAGCGGGATTTACCTACGAGCAGTACTTC.

This clonotype was picked up many times. The CDR3 DNA sequence: TGCAGTGCTAGAGATAGCTCTGCGGGGCAAGAGACCCAGTACTTC. As protein: CSARDSSAGQETQYF. The chain combines TRBV20-1 with TRBJ2-5; a possible D gene is TRBD2 (6 bases). The V gene lost 0 bases and the J gene lost 2 bases, with 13 bases spanning the gap. Germline assignment: CDR1 DFQATT and CDR2 SNEGSKA (reference sequence). This CDR3 contains 15 residues.

In its sample, this clonotype was seen a few times. The chain is built from TRBV5-1 and TRBJ2-2, with 8 nucleotides matching TRBD1. J gave up 6 bases and V 0 bases, and 4 bases lay outside the gene matches. The length of the CDR3 is 15 residues. The germline gives CDR1 SGHRS, CDR2 YFSETQ. The CDR3 coding sequence is TGCGCCAGCAGCTTGGTCCAGGGGGCCCCCGGGGAGCTGTTTTTT. Translated: CASSLVQGAPGELFF.

This clonotype came up a few times. Written as DNA, the CDR3 is TGTGCCAGCAGCTTAGACAGGGTTCAGCCCCAGCATTTT. Amino acids: CASSLDRVQPQHF. The chain joins TRBV7-2 to TRBJ1-5; maybe TRBD1 (6 bases). This CDR3 comprises 13 residues. CDR1 and CDR2 from the germline V gene are SGHTA and FQGNSA. V gave up 1 base and J gave up 6 bases, with 7 bases separating them.